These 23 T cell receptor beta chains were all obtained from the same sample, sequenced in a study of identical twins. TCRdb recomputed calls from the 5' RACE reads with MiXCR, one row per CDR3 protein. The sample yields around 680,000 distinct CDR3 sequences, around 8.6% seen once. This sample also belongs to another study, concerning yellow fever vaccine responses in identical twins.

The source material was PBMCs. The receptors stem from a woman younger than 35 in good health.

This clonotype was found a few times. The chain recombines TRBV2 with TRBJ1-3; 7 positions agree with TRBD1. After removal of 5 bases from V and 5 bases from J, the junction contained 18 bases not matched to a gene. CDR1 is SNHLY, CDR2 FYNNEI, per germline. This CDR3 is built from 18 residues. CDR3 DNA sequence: TGTGCCAGCAGTCCCCAGGGAGACAGGGCGGAATGGAGAAACACCATATATTTT. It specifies CASSPQGDRAEWRNTIYF.

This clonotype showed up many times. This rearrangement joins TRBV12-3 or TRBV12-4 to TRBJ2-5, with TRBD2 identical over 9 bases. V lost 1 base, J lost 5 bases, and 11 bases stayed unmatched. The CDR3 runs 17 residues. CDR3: CASSLGGIAGVVETQYF. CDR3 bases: TGTGCCAGCAGTTTAGGCGGAATAGCGGGAGTCGTGGAGACCCAGTACTTC.

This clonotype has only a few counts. The CDR3 nucleotides read TGTGCCAGCAGCGAAGAGGATACGCAGTATTTT. It codes for CASSEEDTQYF. This chain connects TRBV27 to TRBJ2-3; D gene uncertain. The germline V gene encodes CDR1 MNHEY and CDR2 SMNVEV (reference sequence). V was pared by 6 bases and J by 6 bases, with 7 bases between. The CDR3 is made up of 11 amino acids.

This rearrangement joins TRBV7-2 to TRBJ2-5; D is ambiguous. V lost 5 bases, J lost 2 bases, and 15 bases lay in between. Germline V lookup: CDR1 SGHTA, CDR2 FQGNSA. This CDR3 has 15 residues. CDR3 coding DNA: TGTGCCAGCAGCCTAGACGGACGGTCACAAGAGACCCAGTACTTC. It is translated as CASSLDGRSQETQYF.

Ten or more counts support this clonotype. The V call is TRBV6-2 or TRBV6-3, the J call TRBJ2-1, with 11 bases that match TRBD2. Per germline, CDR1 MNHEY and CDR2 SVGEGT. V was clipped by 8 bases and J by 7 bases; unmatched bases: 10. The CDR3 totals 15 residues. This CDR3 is CASRELAGEVNEQFF. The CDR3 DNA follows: TGTGCCAGCCGCGAACTAGCGGGAGAGGTGAATGAGCAGTTCTTC.

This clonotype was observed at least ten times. The CDR3 DNA reads as TGCGCCAGCAGCTTGGAAGGCCGATACACTGAAGCTTTCTTT. Its translation is CASSLEGRYTEAFF. The chain joins TRBV5-1 to TRBJ1-1; D is uncertain. Germline V CDR1 and CDR2: SGHRS, YFSETQ. The V end lost 0 bases, the J end lost 3 bases, and 9 bases lay between the germline ends. The CDR3 sequence is 14 residues long.

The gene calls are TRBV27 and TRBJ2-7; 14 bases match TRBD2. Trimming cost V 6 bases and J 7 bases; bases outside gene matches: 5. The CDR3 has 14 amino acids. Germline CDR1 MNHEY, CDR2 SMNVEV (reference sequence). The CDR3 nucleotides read TGTGCCAGCAGCCGGGGACTAGCGGGAGTTGAGCAGTACTTC. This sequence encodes CASSRGLAGVEQYF.

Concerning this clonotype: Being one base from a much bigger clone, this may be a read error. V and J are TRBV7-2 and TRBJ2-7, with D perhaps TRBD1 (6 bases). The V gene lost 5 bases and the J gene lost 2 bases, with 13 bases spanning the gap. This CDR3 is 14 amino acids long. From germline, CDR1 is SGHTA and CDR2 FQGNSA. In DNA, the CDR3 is TGTGCCAGCAGCATCATGCAGGGGACCTACGAGCAGTACTTC. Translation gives CASSIMQGTYEQYF.

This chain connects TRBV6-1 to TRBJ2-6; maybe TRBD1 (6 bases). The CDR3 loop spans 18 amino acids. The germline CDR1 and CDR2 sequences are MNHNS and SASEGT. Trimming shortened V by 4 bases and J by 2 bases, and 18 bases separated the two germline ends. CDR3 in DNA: TGTGCCAGCAGTGCCCGGGACACCGCTCTGGCTGGGGCCAACGTCCTGACTTTC. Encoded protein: CASSARDTALAGANVLTF.

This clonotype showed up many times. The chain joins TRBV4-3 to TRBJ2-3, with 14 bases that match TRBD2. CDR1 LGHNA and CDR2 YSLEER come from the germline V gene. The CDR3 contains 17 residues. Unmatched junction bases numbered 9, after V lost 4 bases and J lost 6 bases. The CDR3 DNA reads TGCGCCAGCAGCCTCGGGACTAGCGGGAGTAAGTCGGATACGCAGTATTTT. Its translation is CASSLGTSGSKSDTQYF.

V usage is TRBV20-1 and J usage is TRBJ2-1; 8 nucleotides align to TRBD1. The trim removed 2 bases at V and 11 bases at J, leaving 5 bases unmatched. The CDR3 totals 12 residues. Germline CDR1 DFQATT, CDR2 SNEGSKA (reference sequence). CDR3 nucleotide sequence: TGCAGTGCTAGAACGGACAGGGCTCAGCAGTTCTTC. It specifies CSARTDRAQQFF.

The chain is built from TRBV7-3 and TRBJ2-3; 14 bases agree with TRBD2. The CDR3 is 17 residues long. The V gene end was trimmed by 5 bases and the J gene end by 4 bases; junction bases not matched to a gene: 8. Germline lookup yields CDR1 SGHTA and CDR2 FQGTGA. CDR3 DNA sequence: TGTGCCAGCAGCCCGGCGACTAGCGGGGGGGCCCCAGATACGCAGTATTTT. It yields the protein CASSPATSGGAPDTQYF.

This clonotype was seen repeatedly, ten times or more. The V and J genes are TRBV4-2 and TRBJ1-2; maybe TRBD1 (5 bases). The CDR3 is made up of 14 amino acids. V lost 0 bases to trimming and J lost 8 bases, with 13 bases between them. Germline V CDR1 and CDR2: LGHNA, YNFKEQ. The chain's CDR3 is CASSQDDPWDGYTF. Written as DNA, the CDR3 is TGTGCCAGCAGCCAAGATGACCCCTGGGACGGCTACACCTTC.

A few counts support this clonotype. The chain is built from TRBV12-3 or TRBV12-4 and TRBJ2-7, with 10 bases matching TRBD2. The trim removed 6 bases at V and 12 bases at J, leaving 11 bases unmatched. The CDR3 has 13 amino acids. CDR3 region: CASRLRLAGWTYF. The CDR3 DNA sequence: TGTGCCAGCAGGCTCCGACTAGCGGGCTGGACGTACTTC.

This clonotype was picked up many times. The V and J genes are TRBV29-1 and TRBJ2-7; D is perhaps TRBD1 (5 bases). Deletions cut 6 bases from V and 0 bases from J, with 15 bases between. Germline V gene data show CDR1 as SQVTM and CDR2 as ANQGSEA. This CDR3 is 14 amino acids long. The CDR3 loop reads CSVRNRFSSYEQYF. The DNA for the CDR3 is TGCAGCGTAAGGAACAGGTTCAGCTCCTACGAGCAGTACTTC.

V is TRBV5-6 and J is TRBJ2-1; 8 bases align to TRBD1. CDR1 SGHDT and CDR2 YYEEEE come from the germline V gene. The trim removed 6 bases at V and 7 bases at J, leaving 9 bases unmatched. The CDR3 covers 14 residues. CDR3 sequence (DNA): TGTGCCAGCACAGGGGGCGCCCAAGGTAATGAGCAGTTCTTC. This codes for CASTGGAQGNEQFF. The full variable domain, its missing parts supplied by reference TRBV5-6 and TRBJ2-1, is DAGVTQSPTHLIKTRGQQVTLRCSPKSGHDTVSWYQQALGQGPQFIFQYYEEEERQRGNFPDRFSGHQFPNYSSELNVNALLLGDSALYLCASTGGAQGNEQFFGPGTRLTVL.

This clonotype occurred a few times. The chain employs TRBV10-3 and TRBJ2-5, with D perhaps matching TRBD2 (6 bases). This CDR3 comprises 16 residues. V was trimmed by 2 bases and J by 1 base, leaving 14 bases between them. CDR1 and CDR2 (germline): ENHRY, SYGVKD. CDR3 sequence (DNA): TGTGCCATCAGTGAGCGTTTTAGCGGAGTCCAAGAGACCCAGTACTTC. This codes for CAISERFSGVQETQYF.

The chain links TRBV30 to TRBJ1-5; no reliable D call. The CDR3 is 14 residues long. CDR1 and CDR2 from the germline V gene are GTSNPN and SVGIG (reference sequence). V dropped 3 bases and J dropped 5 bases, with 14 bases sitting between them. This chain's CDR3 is CAWSGGLGHQPQHF. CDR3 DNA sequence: TGTGCCTGGAGCGGAGGGCTCGGTCATCAGCCCCAGCATTTT.

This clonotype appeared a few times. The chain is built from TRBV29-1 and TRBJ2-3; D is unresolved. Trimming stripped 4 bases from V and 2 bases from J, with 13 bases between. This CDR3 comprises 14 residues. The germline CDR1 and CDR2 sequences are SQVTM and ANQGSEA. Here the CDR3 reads CSVVPTHHTDTQYF. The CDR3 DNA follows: TGCAGCGTTGTGCCTACCCATCACACAGATACGCAGTATTTT.

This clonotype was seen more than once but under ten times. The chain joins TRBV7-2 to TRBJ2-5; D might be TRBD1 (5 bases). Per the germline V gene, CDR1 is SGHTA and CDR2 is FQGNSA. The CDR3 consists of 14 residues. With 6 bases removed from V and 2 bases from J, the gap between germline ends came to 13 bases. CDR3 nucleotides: TGTGCCAGCAGTGGGGCAGGCGTACAAGAGACCCAGTACTTC. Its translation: CASSGAGVQETQYF.

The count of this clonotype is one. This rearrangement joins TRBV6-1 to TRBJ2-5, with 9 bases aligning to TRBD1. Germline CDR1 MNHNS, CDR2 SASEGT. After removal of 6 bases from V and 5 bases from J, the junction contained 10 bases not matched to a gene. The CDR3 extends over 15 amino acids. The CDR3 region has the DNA TGTGCCAGCAGCCGCACCGGGACAGGGTTGGAGACCCAGTACTTC. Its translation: CASSRTGTGLETQYF.

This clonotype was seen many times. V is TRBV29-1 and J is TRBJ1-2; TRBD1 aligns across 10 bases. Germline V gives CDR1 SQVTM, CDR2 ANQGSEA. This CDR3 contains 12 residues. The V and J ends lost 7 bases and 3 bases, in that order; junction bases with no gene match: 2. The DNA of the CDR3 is TGCAGCGGACAGGGGGCAGACTATGGCTACACCTTC. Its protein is CSGQGADYGYTF.

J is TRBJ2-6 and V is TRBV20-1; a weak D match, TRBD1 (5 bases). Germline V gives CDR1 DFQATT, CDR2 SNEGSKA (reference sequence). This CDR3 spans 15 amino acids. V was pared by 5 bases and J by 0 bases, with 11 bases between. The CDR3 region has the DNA TGCAGTGCTCCGACAGCCATCTCTGGGGCCAACGTCCTGACTTTC. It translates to CSAPTAISGANVLTF.